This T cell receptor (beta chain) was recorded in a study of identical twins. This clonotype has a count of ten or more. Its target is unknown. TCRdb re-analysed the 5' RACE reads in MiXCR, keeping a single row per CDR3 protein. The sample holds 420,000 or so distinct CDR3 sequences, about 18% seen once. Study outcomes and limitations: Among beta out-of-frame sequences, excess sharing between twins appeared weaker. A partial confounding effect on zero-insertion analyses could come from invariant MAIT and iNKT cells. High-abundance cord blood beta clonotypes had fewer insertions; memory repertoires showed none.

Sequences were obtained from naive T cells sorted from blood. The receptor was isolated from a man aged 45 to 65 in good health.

The CDR3 here is CASSSAPGGDTQYF. The CDR3, as DNA: TGCGCCAGCAGCTCCGCCCCAGGGGGAGATACGCAGTATTTT. The genes are TRBV5-1 and TRBJ2-3; TRBD1 matches at 7 bases. V was pared by 3 bases and J by 5 bases, with 6 bases of the junction left unmatched. The CDR3 is 14 amino acids. The germline V gene has CDR1 SGHRS and CDR2 YFSETQ.